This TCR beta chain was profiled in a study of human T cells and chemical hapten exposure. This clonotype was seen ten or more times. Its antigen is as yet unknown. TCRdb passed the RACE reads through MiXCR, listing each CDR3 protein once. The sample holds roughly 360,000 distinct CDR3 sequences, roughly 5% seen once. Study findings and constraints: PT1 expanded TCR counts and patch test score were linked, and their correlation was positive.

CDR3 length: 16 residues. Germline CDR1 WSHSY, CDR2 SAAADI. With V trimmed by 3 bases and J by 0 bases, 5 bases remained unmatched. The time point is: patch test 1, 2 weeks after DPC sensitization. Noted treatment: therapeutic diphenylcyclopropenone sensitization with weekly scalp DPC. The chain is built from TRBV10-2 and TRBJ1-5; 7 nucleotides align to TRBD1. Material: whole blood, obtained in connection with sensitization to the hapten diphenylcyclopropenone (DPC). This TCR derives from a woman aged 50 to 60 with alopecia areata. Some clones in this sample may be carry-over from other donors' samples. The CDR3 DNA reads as TGCGCCAGCAGTGAAGGTACAGGGGTTAGCAATCAGCCCCAGCATTTT. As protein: CASSEGTGVSNQPQHF.